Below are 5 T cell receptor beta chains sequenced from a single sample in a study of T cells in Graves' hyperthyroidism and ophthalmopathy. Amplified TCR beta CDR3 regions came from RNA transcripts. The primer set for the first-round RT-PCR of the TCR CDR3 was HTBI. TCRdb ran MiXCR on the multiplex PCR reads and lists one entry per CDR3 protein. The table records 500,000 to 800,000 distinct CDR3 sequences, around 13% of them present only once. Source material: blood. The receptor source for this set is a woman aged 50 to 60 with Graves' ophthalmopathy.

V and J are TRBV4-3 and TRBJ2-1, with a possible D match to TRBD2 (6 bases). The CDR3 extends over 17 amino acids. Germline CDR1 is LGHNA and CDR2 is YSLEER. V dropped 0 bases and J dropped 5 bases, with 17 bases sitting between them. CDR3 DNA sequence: TGCGCCAGCAGCCAAGATTTCCGGGAGTCGGTTAACAATGAGCAGTTCTTC. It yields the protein CASSQDFRESVNNEQFF.

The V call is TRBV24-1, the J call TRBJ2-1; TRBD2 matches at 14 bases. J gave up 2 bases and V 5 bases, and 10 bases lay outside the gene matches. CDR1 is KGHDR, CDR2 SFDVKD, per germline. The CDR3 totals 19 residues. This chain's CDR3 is CATSARTGLAGETYNEQFF. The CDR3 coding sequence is TGTGCCACCAGTGCTCGTACGGGACTAGCGGGAGAAACCTACAATGAGCAGTTCTTC.

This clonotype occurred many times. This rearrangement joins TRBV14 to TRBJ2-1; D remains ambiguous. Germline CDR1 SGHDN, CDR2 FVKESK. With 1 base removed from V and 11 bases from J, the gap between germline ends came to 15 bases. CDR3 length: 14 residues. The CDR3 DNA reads TGTGCCAGCAGCCAAGCCCACCCGGCCCGCCAGCAGTTCTTC. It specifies CASSQAHPARQQFF.

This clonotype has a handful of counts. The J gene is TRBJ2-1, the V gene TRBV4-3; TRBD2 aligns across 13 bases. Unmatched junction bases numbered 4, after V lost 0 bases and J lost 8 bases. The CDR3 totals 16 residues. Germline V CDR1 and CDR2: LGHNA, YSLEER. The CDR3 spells CASSQDWTSGSDEQFF. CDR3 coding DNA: TGCGCCAGCAGCCAAGATTGGACTAGCGGGAGTGATGAGCAGTTCTTC.

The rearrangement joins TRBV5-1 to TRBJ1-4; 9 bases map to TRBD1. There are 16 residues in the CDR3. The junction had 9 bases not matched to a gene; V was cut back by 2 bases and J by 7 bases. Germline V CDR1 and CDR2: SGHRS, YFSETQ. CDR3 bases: TGCGCCAGCAGCTTTGAAATTGCGGACAGGGGTGAAAAACTGTTTTTT. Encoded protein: CASSFEIADRGEKLFF.